This T cell receptor beta chain was obtained from a study of blood T cell repertoires in COVID-19. CDR1 is SGHDT and CDR2 is YYEEEE in the germline V gene. The length of the CDR3 is 13 residues. Trimming took off 4 bases at V and 8 bases at J, with 15 bases between the two ends. Participant age was roughly 18 to 100 years, and participants resided in roughly 25 US areas. Per the authors' pipeline: By means of reference gene primer amplification, nucleated cell counts were estimated. Profiled with immunoSEQ multiplex PCR; TCRdb holds only in-frame clones, not every one. That table supplies the V and J calls and clone size; D and trimming were determined from the DNA. Seen here are just over 250,000 clones, about 81% observed once, and the top ten hold over 4%.

The sequenced material came from PBMCs or T cells enriched from blood (not recorded which). V usage is TRBV5-6 and J usage is TRBJ1-2; D remains ambiguous. This receptor was obtained from a man younger than 45 with acute COVID-19. CDR3 sequence (DNA): TGTGCCAGCAGCCCAAGCCGACGAGCGGGCTACACCTTC. Encoded protein: CASSPSRRAGYTF.